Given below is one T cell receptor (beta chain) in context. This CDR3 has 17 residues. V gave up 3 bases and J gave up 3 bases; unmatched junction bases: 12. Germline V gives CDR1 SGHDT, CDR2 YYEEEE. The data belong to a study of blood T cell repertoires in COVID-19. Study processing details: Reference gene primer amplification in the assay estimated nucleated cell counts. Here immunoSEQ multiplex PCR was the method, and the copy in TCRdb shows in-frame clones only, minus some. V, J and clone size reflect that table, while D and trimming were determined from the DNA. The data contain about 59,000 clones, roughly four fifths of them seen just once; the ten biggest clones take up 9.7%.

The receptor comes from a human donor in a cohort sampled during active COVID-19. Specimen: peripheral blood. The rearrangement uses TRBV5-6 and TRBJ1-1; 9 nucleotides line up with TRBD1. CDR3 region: CASSYGTGRSGDTEAFF. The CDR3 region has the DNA TGTGCCAGCAGCTACGGGACAGGGAGGTCGGGGGACACTGAAGCTTTCTTT.